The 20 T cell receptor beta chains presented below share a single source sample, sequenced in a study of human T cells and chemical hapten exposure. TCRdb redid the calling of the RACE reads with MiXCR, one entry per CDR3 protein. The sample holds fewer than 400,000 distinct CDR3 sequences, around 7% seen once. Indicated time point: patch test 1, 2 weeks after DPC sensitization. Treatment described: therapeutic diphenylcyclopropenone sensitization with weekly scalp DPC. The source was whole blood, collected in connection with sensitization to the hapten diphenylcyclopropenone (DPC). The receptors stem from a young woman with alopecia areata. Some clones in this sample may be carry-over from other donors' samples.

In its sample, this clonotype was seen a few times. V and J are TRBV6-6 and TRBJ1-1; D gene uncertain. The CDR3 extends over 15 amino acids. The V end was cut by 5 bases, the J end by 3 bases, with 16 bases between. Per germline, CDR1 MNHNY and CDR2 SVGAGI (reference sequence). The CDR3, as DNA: TGTGCCAGCAGTCTGATCGTTCAGGAATACACTGAAGCTTTCTTT. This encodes CASSLIVQEYTEAFF.

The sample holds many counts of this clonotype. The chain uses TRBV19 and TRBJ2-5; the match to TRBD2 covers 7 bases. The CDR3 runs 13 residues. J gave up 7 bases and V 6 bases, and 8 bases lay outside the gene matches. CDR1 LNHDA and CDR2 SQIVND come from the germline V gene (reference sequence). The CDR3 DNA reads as TGTGCCAGTAGGCAAAGCGGGGTTGTGACCCAGTACTTC. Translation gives CASRQSGVVTQYF. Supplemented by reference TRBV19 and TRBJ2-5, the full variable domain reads DGGITQSPKYLFRKEGQNVTLSCEQNLNHDAMYWYRQDPGQGLRLIYYSQIVNDFQKGDIAEGYSVSREKKESFPLTVTSAQKNPTAFYLCASRQSGVVTQYFGPGTRLLVL.

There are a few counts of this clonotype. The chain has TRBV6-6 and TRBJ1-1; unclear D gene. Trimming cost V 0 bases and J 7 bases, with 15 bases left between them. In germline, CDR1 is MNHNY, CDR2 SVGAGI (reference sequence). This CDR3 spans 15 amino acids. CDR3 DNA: TGTGCCAGCAGTTACTCGGAGGTAGGGCACGGTGAAGCTTTCTTT. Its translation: CASSYSEVGHGEAFF.

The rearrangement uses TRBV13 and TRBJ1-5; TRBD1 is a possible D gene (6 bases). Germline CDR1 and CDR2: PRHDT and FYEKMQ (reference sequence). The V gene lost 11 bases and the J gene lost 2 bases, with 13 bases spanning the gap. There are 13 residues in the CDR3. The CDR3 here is CAARTDGNQPQHF. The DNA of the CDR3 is TGTGCCGCCCGGACAGACGGCAATCAGCCCCAGCATTTT.

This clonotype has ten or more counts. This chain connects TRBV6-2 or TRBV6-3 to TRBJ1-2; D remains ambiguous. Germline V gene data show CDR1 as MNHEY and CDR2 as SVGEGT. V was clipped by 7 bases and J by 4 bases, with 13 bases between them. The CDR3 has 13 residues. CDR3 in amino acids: CASTPERVYGYTF. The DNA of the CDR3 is TGTGCCAGCACTCCAGAGCGGGTCTATGGCTACACCTTC.

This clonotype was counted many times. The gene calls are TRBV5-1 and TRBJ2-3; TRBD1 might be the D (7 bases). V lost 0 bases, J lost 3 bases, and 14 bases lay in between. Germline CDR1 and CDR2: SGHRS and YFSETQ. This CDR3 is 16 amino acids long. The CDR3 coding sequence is TGCGCCAGCAGCTTGGCTCGTCAGGGGGGTACAGATACGCAGTATTTT. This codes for CASSLARQGGTDTQYF. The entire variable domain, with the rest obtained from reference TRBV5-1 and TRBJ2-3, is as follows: KAGVTQTPRYLIKTRGQQVTLSCSPISGHRSVSWYQQTPGQGLQFLFEYFSETQRNKGNFPGRFSGRQFSNSRSEMNVSTLELGDSALYLCASSLARQGGTDTQYFGPGTRLTVL.

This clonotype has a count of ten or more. The CDR3 is CASSSTDSGNTIYF. DNA for the CDR3: TGTGCCAGCAGCTCGACAGACTCTGGAAACACCATATATTTT. This chain links TRBV3-1 with TRBJ1-3; a possible D gene is TRBD1 (5 bases). Per the germline V gene, CDR1 is LGHDT and CDR2 is YNNKEL (reference sequence). The CDR3 consists of 14 residues. With 5 bases removed from V and 0 bases from J, the gap between germline ends came to 8 bases.

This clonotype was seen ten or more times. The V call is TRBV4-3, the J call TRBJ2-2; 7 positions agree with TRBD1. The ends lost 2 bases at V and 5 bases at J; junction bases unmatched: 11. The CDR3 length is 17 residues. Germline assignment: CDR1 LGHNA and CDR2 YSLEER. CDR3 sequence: CASSQKRTGVDTGELFF. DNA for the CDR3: TGCGCCAGCAGCCAAAAACGTACAGGGGTTGATACCGGGGAGCTGTTTTTT.

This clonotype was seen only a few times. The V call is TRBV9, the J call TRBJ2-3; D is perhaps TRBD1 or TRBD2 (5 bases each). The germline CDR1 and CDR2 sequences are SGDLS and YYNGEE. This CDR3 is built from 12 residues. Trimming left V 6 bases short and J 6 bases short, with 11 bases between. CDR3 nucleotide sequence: TGTGCCAGCAACGACGGGGCGGATACGCAGTATTTT. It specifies CASNDGADTQYF. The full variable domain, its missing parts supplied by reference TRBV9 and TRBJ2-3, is DSGVTQTPKHLITATGQRVTLRCSPRSGDLSVYWYQQSLDQGLQFLIQYYNGEERAKGNILERFSAQQFPDLHSELNLSSLELGDSALYFCASNDGADTQYFGPGTRLTVL.

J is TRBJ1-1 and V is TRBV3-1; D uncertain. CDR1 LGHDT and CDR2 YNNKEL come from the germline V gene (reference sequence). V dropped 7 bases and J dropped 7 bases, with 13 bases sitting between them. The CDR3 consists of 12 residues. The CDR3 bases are TGTGCCAGCACCACCATTGGGGTTGAAGCTTTCTTT. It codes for CASTTIGVEAFF.

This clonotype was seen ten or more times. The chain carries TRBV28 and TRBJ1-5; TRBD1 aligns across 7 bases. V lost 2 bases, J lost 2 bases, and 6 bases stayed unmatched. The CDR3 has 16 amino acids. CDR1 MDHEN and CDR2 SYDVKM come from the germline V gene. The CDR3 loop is CASSLETGTGNQPQHF. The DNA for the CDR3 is TGTGCCAGCAGTTTAGAGACCGGGACAGGCAATCAGCCCCAGCATTTT.

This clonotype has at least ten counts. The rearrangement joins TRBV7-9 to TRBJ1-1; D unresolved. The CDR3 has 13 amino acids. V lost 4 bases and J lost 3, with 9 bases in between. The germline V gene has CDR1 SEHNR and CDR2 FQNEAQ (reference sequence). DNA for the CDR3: TGTGCCAGCAGCTCGCTGGGTGACACTGAAGCTTTCTTT. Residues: CASSSLGDTEAFF.

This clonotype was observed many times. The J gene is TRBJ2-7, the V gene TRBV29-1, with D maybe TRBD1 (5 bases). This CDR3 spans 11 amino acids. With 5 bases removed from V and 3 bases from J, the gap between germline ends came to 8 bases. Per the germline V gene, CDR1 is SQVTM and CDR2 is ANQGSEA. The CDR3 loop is CSVTDSYEQYF. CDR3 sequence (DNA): TGCAGCGTTACAGACAGCTACGAGCAGTACTTC.

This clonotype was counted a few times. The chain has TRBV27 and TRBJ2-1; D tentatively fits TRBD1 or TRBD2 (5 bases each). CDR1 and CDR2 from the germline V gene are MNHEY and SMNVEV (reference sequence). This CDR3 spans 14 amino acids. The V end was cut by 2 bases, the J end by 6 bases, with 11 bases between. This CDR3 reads CASSLRGAVNEQFF. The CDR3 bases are TGTGCCAGCAGTTTAAGAGGGGCCGTCAATGAGCAGTTCTTC.

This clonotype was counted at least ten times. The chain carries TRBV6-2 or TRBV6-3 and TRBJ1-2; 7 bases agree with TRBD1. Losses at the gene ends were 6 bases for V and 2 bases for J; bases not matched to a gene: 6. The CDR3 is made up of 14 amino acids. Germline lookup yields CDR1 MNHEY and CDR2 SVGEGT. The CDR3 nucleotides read TGTGCCAGCAGCCGCGGACAGGCGAACTATGGCTACACCTTC. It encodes CASSRGQANYGYTF.

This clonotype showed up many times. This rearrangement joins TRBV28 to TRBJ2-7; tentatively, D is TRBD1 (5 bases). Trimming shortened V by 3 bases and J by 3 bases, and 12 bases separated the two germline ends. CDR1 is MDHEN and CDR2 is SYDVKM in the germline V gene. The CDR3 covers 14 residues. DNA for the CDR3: TGTGCCAGCAGTTTCTCAGGGTTCCTCTACGAGCAGTACTTC. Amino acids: CASSFSGFLYEQYF.

The CDR3 sequence: CASSFRGLAGYSPLHF. The DNA for the CDR3 is TGTGCCAGCAGTTTCAGAGGGCTTGCAGGGTACTCACCCCTCCACTTT. J is TRBJ1-6 and V is TRBV12-3 or TRBV12-4; D perhaps matches TRBD1 (5 bases). The CDR3 runs to 16 residues. V was pared by 3 bases and J by 10 bases, with 19 bases between.

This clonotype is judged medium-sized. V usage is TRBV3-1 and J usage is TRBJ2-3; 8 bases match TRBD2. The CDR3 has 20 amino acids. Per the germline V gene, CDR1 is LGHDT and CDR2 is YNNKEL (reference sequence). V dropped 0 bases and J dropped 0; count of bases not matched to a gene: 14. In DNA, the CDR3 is TGTGCCAGCAGCCAAGAGTTTAGCGGGGCCTACTCCGATAGCACAGATACGCAGTATTTT. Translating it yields CASSQEFSGAYSDSTDTQYF.

As DNA, the CDR3 is TGTGCCAGCAGACAAACCCTACACAACGGAGCTTTCTTT. Amino acid sequence: CASRQTLHNGAFF. The chain is built from TRBV12-3 or TRBV12-4 and TRBJ1-1; no reliable D call. The length of the CDR3 is 13 residues. The ends were cut back, 6 bases at V and 10 bases at J, with 18 bases in the middle.

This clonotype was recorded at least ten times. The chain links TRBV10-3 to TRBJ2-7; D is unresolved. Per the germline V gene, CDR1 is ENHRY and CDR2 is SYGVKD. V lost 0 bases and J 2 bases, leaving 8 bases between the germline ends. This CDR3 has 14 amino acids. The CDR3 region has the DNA TGTGCCATCAGTGAGTCGATAGTCGCCTACGAGCAGTACTTC. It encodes CAISESIVAYEQYF.